Listed below are T cell receptor beta chains from one sample, sequenced in a study of beta chain features in type 1 diabetes. Generated by immunoSEQ multiplex PCR, the TCRdb table keeps only in-frame clones and is missing some. Seen here are hundreds of thousands of clones, roughly 8% observed once, and the top ten hold roughly 0.44%. The sequencing sample was made of central memory CD4+ T cells from blood. Receptor source: a woman under 30 in good health. CDR3s include the opening cysteine and the closing phenylalanine or tryptophan. A D gene is named only where the DNA matches it firmly. Expanded clones are given a class, and other clones once, few, many or no size at all.

J gene: TRBJ1-5; D gene: TRBD1; V gene: TRBV7-9; clone size: .; CDR3 DNA: TGTGCCAGCAGCTCCGGGACAGGGGGCAATCAGCCCCAGCATTTT; CDR3 protein: CASSSGTGGNQPQHF
J gene: TRBJ1-5; D gene: .; V gene: TRBV19; clone size: few; CDR3 DNA: TGTGCCAGTAGTATTCGACAGGATCAGCCCCAGCATTTT; CDR3 protein: CASSIRQDQPQHF
J gene: TRBJ2-7; D gene: TRBD1; V gene: TRBV6-1; clone size: .; CDR3 DNA: TGTGCCAGCAGTGACGGGACAGGGTTGAACGAGCAGTACTTC; CDR3 protein: CASSDGTGLNEQYF
J gene: TRBJ2-1; D gene: .; V gene: TRBV2; clone size: many; CDR3 DNA: TGTGCCAGCAGCGAGGTAACTGGACCTAACAATGAGCAGTTCTTC; CDR3 protein: CASSEVTGPNNEQFF
J gene: TRBJ2-5; D gene: .; V gene: TRBV5-4; clone size: .; CDR3 DNA: TGTGCCAGCAGCTTCCAGGGCAAAGAGACCCAGTACTTC; CDR3 protein: CASSFQGKETQYF
J gene: TRBJ2-1; D gene: TRBD2; V gene: TRBV2; clone size: many; CDR3 DNA: TGTGCCAGCAGTGTGGCGGGAGTTTACGATGAGCAGTTCTTC; CDR3 protein: CASSVAGVYDEQFF
J gene: TRBJ1-2; D gene: .; V gene: TRBV29-1; clone size: .; CDR3 DNA: TGCAGCGCATACGACAGGTTGTATGGCTACACCTTC; CDR3 protein: CSAYDRLYGYTF
J gene: TRBJ2-3; D gene: .; V gene: TRBV11-2; clone size: .; CDR3 DNA: TGTGCCAGCAGCCCCCGGTGGGGTACGCAGTATTTT; CDR3 protein: CASSPRWGTQYF
J gene: TRBJ2-7; D gene: .; V gene: TRBV19; clone size: .; CDR3 DNA: TGTGCCAGTAGCATAGGGGTCTATACCTACGAGCAGTACTTC; CDR3 protein: CASSIGVYTYEQYF
J gene: TRBJ2-2; D gene: TRBD1; V gene: TRBV10-3; clone size: many; CDR3 DNA: TGTGCCGTCAGACAGGGGGCGAACACCGGGGAGCTGTTTTTT; CDR3 protein: CAVRQGANTGELFF
J gene: TRBJ2-7; D gene: TRBD2; V gene: TRBV2; clone size: .; CDR3 DNA: TGTGCCAGCAGTCTATCCCACGTTACTAGCGGGGGGTCCCACTACGAGCAGTACTTC; CDR3 protein: CASSLSHVTSGGSHYEQYF
J gene: TRBJ1-5; D gene: .; V gene: TRBV6-5; clone size: few; CDR3 DNA: TGTGCCAGCAGATTACAGGGCGGGAGCAATCAGCCCCAGCATTTT; CDR3 protein: CASRLQGGSNQPQHF
J gene: TRBJ1-5; D gene: .; V gene: TRBV11-2; clone size: few; CDR3 DNA: TGTGCCAGCAGCCCGGCGGGGGGCTCCAATCAGCCCCAGCATTTT; CDR3 protein: CASSPAGGSNQPQHF